This T cell receptor (beta chain) is from a study of CD8+ T cells in alopecia areata. Study-wide points: The study found higher clonality in lesional than normal scalp, especially in alopecia totalis/universalis.

Treatment denoted: oral pan-JAK inhibitor, 5-10 mg twice daily. Note on this clone: Antigen specificity is unknown.

Germline V gene sequence: CDR1 SGHDT, CDR2 YYEEEE. The CDR3 is 13 residues long. Between the trimmed V and J ends, which lost 4 bases and 4 bases, there was a span of 11 bases. In each case, RNA was isolated and then reverse transcribed into cDNA as the sequencing template. Measured with immunoSEQ multiplex PCR; TCRdb has only the in-frame clones, and not every one. The sample carries some 190,000 clones, about three fifths recorded once. The V call is TRBV5-6, the J call TRBJ2-5; TRBD1 is a possible D gene (6 bases). The sample here was CD4+ T cells sorted from blood, taken at week 4, from a patient treated with tofacitinib. The clonotype was recovered from a human donor with alopecia areata. CDR3 sequence (DNA): TGTGCCAGCAGCACAGGGCGTTTAGAGACCCAGTACTTC. Encoded protein: CASSTGRLETQYF.